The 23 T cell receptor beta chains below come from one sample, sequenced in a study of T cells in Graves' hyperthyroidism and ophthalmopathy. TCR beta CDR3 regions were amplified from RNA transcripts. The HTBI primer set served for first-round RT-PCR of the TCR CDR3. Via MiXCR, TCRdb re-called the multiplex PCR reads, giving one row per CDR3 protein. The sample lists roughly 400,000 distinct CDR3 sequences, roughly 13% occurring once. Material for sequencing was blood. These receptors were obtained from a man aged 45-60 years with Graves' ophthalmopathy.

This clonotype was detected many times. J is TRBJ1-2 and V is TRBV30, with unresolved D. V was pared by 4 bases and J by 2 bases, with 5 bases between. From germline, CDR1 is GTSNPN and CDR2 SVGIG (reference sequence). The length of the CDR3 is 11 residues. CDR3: CAWNQNYGYTF. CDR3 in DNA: TGTGCCTGGAATCAGAACTATGGCTACACCTTC.

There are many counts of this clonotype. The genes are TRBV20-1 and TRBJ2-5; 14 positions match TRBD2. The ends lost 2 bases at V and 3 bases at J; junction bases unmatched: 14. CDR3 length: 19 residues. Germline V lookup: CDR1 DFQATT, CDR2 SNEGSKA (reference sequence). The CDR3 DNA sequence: TGCAGTGCTAGATCCGGGACTAGCGGGAGCGGCAGATCGAAAGAGACCCAGTACTTC. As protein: CSARSGTSGSGRSKETQYF.

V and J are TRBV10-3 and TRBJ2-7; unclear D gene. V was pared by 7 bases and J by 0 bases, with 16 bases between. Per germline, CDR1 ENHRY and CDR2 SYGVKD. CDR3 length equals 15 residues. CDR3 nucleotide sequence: TGTGCCATCAATTTCTTGGCAGCTCCCTCCTACGAGCAGTACTTC. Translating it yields CAINFLAAPSYEQYF.

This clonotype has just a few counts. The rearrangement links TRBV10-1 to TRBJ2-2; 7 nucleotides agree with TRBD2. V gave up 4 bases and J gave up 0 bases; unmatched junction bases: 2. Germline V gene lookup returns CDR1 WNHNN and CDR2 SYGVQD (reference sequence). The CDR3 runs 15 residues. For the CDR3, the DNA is TGCGCCAGCAGTGGTCTAGCGGCGAACACCGGGGAGCTGTTTTTT. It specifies CASSGLAANTGELFF.

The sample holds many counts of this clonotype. Written as DNA, the CDR3 is TGTGCCAGCAGCCCTTTTGCGGTAGCCTCCTACGAGCAGTACTTC. Translating it yields CASSPFAVASYEQYF. The V call is TRBV11-2, the J call TRBJ2-7; D is unclear. V was clipped by 5 bases and J by 0 bases, with 14 bases between them. The germline V gene has CDR1 SGHAT and CDR2 FQNNGV. The CDR3 sequence is 15 residues long.

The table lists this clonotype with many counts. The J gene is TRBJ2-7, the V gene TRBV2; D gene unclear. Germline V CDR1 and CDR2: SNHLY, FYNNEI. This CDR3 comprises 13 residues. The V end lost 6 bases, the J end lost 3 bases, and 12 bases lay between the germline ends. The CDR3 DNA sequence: TGTGCCAGCAGGGTTGGACCGAACTACGAGCAGTACTTC. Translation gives CASRVGPNYEQYF.

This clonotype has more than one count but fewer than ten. The CDR3 here is CASSRLAGSYEQYF. CDR3 coding DNA: TGTGCCAGCAGTCGACTAGCGGGGAGCTACGAGCAGTACTTC. The genes are TRBV27 and TRBJ2-7; 11 nucleotides align to TRBD2. The CDR3 runs 14 residues. From germline, CDR1 is MNHEY and CDR2 SMNVEV (reference sequence). V lost 5 bases, J lost 3 bases, and 3 bases stayed unmatched.

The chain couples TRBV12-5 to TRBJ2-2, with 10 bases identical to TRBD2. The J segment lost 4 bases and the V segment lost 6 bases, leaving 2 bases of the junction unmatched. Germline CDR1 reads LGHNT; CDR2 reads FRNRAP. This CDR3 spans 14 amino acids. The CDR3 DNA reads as TGTGCTAGTGGAGTAGCGGGAGGCACCGGGGAGCTGTTTTTT. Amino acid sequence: CASGVAGGTGELFF.

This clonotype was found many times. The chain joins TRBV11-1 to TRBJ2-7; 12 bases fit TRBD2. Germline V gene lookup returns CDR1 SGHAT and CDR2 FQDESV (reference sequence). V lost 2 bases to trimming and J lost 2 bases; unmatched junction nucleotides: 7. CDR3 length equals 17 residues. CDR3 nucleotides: TGTGCCAGCAGCTTATGGGGACTAGCGGGCTCGACCTACGAGCAGTACTTC. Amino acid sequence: CASSLWGLAGSTYEQYF.

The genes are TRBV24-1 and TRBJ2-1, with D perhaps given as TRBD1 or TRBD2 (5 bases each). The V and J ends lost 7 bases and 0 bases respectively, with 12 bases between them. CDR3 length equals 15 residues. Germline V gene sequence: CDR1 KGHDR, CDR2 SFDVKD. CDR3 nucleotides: TGTGCCACCAGGGCCAGGGAGAGCTCCTACAATGAGCAGTTCTTC. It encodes CATRARESSYNEQFF.

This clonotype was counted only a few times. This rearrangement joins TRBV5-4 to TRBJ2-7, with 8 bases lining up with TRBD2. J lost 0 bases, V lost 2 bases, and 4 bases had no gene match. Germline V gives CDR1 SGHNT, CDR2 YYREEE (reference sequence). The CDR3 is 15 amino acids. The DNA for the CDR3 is TGTGCCAGCAGCTTTTCGGCGGGAGGCTCCTACGAGCAGTACTTC. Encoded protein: CASSFSAGGSYEQYF.

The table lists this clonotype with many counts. The CDR3 is CASSEGGLAFF. CDR3 sequence (DNA): TGTGCCAGCAGTGAGGGGGGGCTCGCTTTCTTT. The chain combines TRBV12-3 or TRBV12-4 with TRBJ1-1; TRBD1 is a possible D gene (6 bases). The CDR3 spans 11 residues. The ends were cut back, 5 bases at V and 11 bases at J, with 12 bases in the middle.

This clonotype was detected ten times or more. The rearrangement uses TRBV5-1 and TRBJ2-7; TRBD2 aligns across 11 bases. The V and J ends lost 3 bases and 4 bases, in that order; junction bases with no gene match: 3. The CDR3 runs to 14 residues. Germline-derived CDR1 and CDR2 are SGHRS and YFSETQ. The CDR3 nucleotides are TGCGCCAGCAGCTCCGGGACTAGCGGTTACGAGCAGTACTTC. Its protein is CASSSGTSGYEQYF.

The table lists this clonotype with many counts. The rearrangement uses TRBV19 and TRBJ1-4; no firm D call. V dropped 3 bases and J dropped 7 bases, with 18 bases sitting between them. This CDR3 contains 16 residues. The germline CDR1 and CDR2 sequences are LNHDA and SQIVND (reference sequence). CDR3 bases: TGTGCCAGTAGTATGGGTAGGACGCCGACGAGTGAAAAACTGTTTTTT. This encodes CASSMGRTPTSEKLFF.

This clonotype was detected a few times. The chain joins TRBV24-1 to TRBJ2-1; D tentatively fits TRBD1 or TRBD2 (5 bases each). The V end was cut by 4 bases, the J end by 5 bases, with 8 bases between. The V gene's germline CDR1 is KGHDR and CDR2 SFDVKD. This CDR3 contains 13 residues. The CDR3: CATSEGTNNEQFF. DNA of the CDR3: TGTGCCACCAGTGAGGGGACCAACAATGAGCAGTTCTTC.

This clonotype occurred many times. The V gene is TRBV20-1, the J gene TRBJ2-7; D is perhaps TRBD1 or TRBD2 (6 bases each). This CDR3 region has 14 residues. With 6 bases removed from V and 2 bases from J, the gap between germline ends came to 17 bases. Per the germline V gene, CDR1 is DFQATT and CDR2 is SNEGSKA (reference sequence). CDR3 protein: CSARGGRTAYEQYF. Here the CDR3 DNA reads TGCAGTGCCCGAGGGGGGAGGACTGCCTACGAGCAGTACTTC.

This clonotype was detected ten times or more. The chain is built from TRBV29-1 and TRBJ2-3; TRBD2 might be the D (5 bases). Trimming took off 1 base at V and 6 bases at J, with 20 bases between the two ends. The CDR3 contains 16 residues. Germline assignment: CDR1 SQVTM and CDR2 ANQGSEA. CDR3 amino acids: CSVEGGGPYTQDTQYF. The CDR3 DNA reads TGCAGCGTTGAAGGTGGCGGGCCCTATACGCAGGATACGCAGTATTTT.

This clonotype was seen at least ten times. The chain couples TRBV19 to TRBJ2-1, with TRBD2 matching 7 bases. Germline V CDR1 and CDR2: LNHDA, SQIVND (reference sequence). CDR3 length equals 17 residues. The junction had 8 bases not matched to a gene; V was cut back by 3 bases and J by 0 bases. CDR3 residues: CASSIDRWGGSYNEQFF. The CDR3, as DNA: TGTGCCAGTAGTATCGATCGTTGGGGGGGCTCCTACAATGAGCAGTTCTTC.

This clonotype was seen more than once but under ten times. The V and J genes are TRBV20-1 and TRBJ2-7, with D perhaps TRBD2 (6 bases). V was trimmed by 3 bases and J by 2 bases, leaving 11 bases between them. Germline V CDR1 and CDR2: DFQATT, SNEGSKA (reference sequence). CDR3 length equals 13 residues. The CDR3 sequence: CSASGRGAYEQYF. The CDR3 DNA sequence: TGCAGTGCTAGCGGGAGAGGGGCCTACGAGCAGTACTTC.

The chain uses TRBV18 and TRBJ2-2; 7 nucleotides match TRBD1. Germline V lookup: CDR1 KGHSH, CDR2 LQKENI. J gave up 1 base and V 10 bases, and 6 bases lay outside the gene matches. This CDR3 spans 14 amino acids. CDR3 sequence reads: CATRQGLNTGELFF. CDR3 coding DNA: TGTGCCACCAGACAGGGCTTGAACACCGGGGAGCTGTTTTTT.

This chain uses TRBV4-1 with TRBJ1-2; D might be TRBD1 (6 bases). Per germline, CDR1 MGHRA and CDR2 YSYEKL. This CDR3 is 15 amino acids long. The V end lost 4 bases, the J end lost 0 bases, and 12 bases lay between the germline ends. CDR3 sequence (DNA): TGCGCCAGCAGCCCCCGGGACATAACTAACTATGGCTACACCTTC. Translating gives CASSPRDITNYGYTF.

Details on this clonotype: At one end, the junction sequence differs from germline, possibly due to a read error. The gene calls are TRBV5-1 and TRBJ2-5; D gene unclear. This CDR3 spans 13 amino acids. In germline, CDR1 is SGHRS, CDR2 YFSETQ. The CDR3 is CASSLSPPETQYF. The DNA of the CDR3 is TGTGCCAGCAGCTTAAGTCCCCCAGAGACCCAGTACTTC.

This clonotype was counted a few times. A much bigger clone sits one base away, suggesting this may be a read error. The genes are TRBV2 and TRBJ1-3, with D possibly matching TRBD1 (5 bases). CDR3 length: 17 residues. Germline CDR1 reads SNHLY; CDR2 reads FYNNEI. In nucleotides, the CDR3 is TGTGCCGGCAGACCCACAGCGGCGGGGGTGGAGGTCGGCACCATATATTTT. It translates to CAGRPTAAGVEVGTIYF.